Following are 28 T cell receptor beta chains from one sample sequenced in a study of cytomegalovirus exposure and HLA in healthy donors. Use of 60 Vbeta and 13 Jbeta primers characterized the PCR. Clones were sequenced by immunoSEQ multiplex PCR, and TCRdb holds only the in-frame ones, with some missing. Of some 210,000 clones in the sample, under 85% were seen once. The sequencing sample was made of PBMCs. Receptor source: a woman between 45 and 60 years old in good health and CMV-seropositive.

The chain couples TRBV6-1 to TRBJ2-1, with D possibly being TRBD1 (5 bases). The ends were cut back, 4 bases at V and 9 bases at J, with 16 bases in the middle. Looked up from germline, CDR1 is MNHNS and CDR2 is SASEGT. This CDR3 is 14 amino acids long. The CDR3 DNA reads TGTGCCAGCAGTGCCGACAGATTTTCCGGTGAGCAGTTCTTC. It codes for CASSADRFSGEQFF.

The chain combines TRBV5-1 with TRBJ2-7; 8 bases map to TRBD1. CDR1 is SGHRS, CDR2 YFSETQ, per germline. This CDR3 comprises 14 residues. The junction had 5 bases not matched to a gene; V was cut back by 2 bases and J by 4 bases. CDR3 sequence (DNA): TGCGCCAGCAGCTTCGCAGGGGGCTCATACGAGCAGTACTTC. It yields the protein CASSFAGGSYEQYF.

The chain combines TRBV10-3 with TRBJ2-2, with 9 bases fitting TRBD1. The V gene end was trimmed by 10 bases and the J gene end by 7 bases; junction bases not matched to a gene: 7. Germline CDR1 reads ENHRY; CDR2 reads SYGVKD. CDR3 length equals 13 residues. DNA of the CDR3: TGTGCCACACACAGGGGGCTGGGCGGGGAGCTGTTTTTT. This sequence encodes CATHRGLGGELFF.

The chain couples TRBV30 to TRBJ1-2; D possibly corresponds to TRBD1 (6 bases). Trimming stripped 0 bases from V and 10 bases from J, with 15 bases between. There are 13 residues in the CDR3. CDR1 GTSNPN and CDR2 SVGIG come from the germline V gene (reference sequence). The CDR3 protein is CAWSVSGGTHYTF. The CDR3 DNA reads TGTGCCTGGAGTGTTTCGGGGGGGACACACTACACCTTC.

This chain joins TRBV6-5 and TRBJ2-7; TRBD1 might be the D (7 bases). Per germline, CDR1 MNHEY and CDR2 SVGAGI. V was shortened by 2 bases and J by 6 bases, with 17 bases between the two germline ends. The CDR3 loop spans 15 amino acids. In DNA form, the CDR3 reads TGTGCCAGCAGTTACAGTACAACAGGGGAGGCCGAGCAGTACTTC. Translation: CASSYSTTGEAEQYF.

The chain joins TRBV6-5 to TRBJ2-2; 8 bases match TRBD2. V was pared by 5 bases and J by 4 bases, with 3 bases of the junction left unmatched. The CDR3 contains 14 residues. Per the germline V gene, CDR1 is MNHEY and CDR2 is SVGAGI. The CDR3 region has the DNA TGTGCCAGCAGTGGACTAGCTGTCACCGGGGAGCTGTTTTTT. Its translation: CASSGLAVTGELFF.

J is TRBJ1-4 and V is TRBV5-1; no clear D. The V gene lost 2 bases and the J gene lost 0 bases, with 14 bases spanning the gap. Germline values: CDR1 SGHRS, CDR2 YFSETQ. The CDR3 loop spans 17 amino acids. CDR3 region: CASSLQTLAATNEKLFF. The CDR3 bases are TGCGCCAGCAGCTTACAAACTCTAGCCGCAACTAATGAAAAACTGTTTTTT.

A single count supports this clone. This rearrangement joins TRBV7-8 to TRBJ2-7; TRBD2 matches at 12 bases. Germline trimming cut 4 bases from V and 4 bases from J; bases unmatched to any gene: 5. Germline V gene data show CDR1 as SGHVS and CDR2 as FQNEAQ. The CDR3 has 15 residues. Written as DNA, the CDR3 is TGTGCCAGCAGCTCTTCTAGCGGGGGGGCTTACGAGCAGTACTTC. Translated: CASSSSSGGAYEQYF.

This clone was recorded only once. V is TRBV11-2 and J is TRBJ1-1; D not resolved. The CDR3 sequence is 13 residues long. Trimming took 0 bases from V and 7 from J, leaving 9 bases between them. The germline gives CDR1 SGHAT, CDR2 FQNNGV. CDR3 in DNA: TGTGCCAGCAGCTTAGAACTCTTTTATGAAGCTTTCTTT. This gives the protein CASSLELFYEAFF.

This clone has a handful of counts. The CDR3 DNA reads as TGTGCCATCAGTGTGGGGCGGGGGGGCACAGATACGCAGTATTTT. Protein: CAISVGRGGTDTQYF. This chain joins TRBV10-3 and TRBJ2-3; the match to TRBD2 covers 8 bases. V shed 4 bases, J shed 1 base, and the junction held 4 bases outside the gene matches. The CDR3 has 15 amino acids. Germline V CDR1 and CDR2: ENHRY, SYGVKD.

The chain employs TRBV7-9 and TRBJ2-1, with 7 bases aligning to TRBD1. The CDR3 runs to 15 residues. With V trimmed by 4 bases and J by 2 bases, 5 bases remained unmatched. CDR1 and CDR2 from the germline V gene are SEHNR and FQNEAQ (reference sequence). The CDR3 is CASSSYRGPYNEQFF. Here the CDR3 DNA reads TGTGCCAGCAGCTCCTACAGGGGACCCTACAATGAGCAGTTCTTC.

The chain couples TRBV5-6 to TRBJ1-2; 8 nucleotides agree with TRBD1. CDR3 size: 13 residues. Germline trimming cut 2 bases from V and 8 bases from J; bases unmatched to any gene: 5. Germline V gene data show CDR1 as SGHDT and CDR2 as YYEEEE. The CDR3 region has the DNA TGTGCCAGCAGCTTCGGACAGGGCGGCGGCTACACCTTC. The encoded protein is CASSFGQGGGYTF. Looking up the rest from reference TRBV5-6 and TRBJ1-2 gives the full variable domain: DAGVTQSPTHLIKTRGQQVTLRCSPKSGHDTVSWYQQALGQGPQFIFQYYEEEERQRGNFPDRFSGHQFPNYSSELNVNALLLGDSALYLCASSFGQGGGYTFGSGTRLTVV.

This clone has only a few counts. The chain uses TRBV4-1 and TRBJ1-2; the D gene is possibly TRBD1 (6 bases). Germline-derived CDR1 and CDR2 are MGHRA and YSYEKL. V lost 0 bases to trimming and J lost 7 bases, with 15 bases between them. The length of the CDR3 is 15 residues. Written as DNA, the CDR3 is TGCGCCAGCAGCCAAGAGGGCAGGGGTAGGGGTGGCTACACCTTC. Its translation: CASSQEGRGRGGYTF.

This chain connects TRBV14 to TRBJ2-2, with TRBD2 matching over 12 bases. Germline CDR1 and CDR2: SGHDN and FVKESK. With V trimmed by 4 bases and J by 4 bases, 7 bases remained unmatched. This CDR3 is built from 17 residues. The CDR3 is CASSLRTSGASTGELFF. The CDR3 region has the DNA TGTGCCAGCAGCCTTAGGACTAGCGGGGCAAGCACCGGGGAGCTGTTTTTT. Full variable domain (remainder filled in from reference TRBV14 and TRBJ2-2): EAGVTQFPSHSVIEKGQTVTLRCDPISGHDNLYWYRRVMGKEIKFLLHFVKESKQDESGMPNNRFLAERTGGTYSTLKVQPAELEDSGVYFCASSLRTSGASTGELFFGEGSRLTVL.

In its sample, this clone was seen once. The DNA of the CDR3 is TGTGCCAGCAAGCTAGACAGTGCCGAAAGGTATGGCTACACCTTC. Protein: CASKLDSAERYGYTF. The V gene is TRBV2, the J gene TRBJ1-2, with D perhaps matching TRBD1 (5 bases). The CDR3 runs to 15 residues. V was trimmed by 7 bases and J by 5 bases, leaving 20 bases between them. CDR1 and CDR2 (germline): SNHLY, FYNNEI.

V usage is TRBV18 and J usage is TRBJ1-5; D is possibly TRBD1 (6 bases). Germline V gives CDR1 KGHSH, CDR2 LQKENI. The length of the CDR3 is 15 residues. V was shortened by 5 bases and J by 4 bases, with 15 bases between the two germline ends. CDR3 region: CASSTNTGTNQPQHF. The CDR3 bases are TGTGCCAGCTCAACTAATACCGGGACAAATCAGCCCCAGCATTTT.

The rearrangement uses TRBV6-5 and TRBJ2-5; 8 bases match TRBD2. J gave up 5 bases and V 2 bases, and 10 bases lay outside the gene matches. This CDR3 comprises 16 residues. The germline V gene has CDR1 MNHEY and CDR2 SVGAGI. The CDR3 loop reads CASSYGGRGARETQYF. DNA of the CDR3: TGTGCCAGCAGTTACGGCGGGCGGGGGGCGAGGGAGACCCAGTACTTC.

V usage is TRBV29-1 and J usage is TRBJ1-1, with D possibly TRBD1 on 5 matching bases. The germline CDR1 and CDR2 sequences are SQVTM and ANQGSEA. Between the trimmed V and J ends, which lost 4 bases and 0 bases, there was a span of 18 bases. The CDR3 has 16 amino acids. This chain's CDR3 is CSVVTARLTMNTEAFF. The CDR3 DNA reads as TGCAGCGTTGTGACAGCCAGGCTGACCATGAACACTGAAGCTTTCTTT.

The CDR3 DNA reads TGTGCCAGCAGTTCTCTCTGGGGGCTTTACTATGGCTACACCTTC. It encodes CASSSLWGLYYGYTF. V usage is TRBV6-5 and J usage is TRBJ1-2; tentatively, D is TRBD1 (6 bases). Germline CDR1 reads MNHEY; CDR2 reads SVGAGI. CDR3 size: 15 residues. Trimming cost V 4 bases and J 3 bases, with 15 bases left between them.

The chain combines TRBV5-5 with TRBJ2-3; D is possibly TRBD1 (5 bases). V was clipped by 0 bases and J by 4 bases, with 6 bases between them. Germline lookup yields CDR1 SGHKS and CDR2 YYEKEE (reference sequence). The CDR3 consists of 13 residues. The CDR3 protein is CASSLEQADTQYF. In DNA, the CDR3 is TGTGCCAGCAGCTTGGAACAGGCAGATACGCAGTATTTT.

The gene calls are TRBV11-2 and TRBJ2-3; D is possibly TRBD2 (6 bases). V dropped 2 bases and J dropped 0 bases, with 12 bases sitting between them. Germline V CDR1 and CDR2: SGHAT, FQNNGV. This CDR3 comprises 16 residues. The CDR3 sequence: CASSLFRGYSTDTQYF. CDR3 coding DNA: TGTGCCAGCAGCTTATTCCGGGGGTATAGCACAGATACGCAGTATTTT.

J is TRBJ1-1 and V is TRBV14; D uncertain. The CDR3 is 15 amino acids. CDR1 and CDR2 from the germline V gene are SGHDN and FVKESK. V was clipped by 7 bases and J by 0 bases, with 15 bases between them. This chain's CDR3 is CASTNESGLNTEAFF. The DNA for the CDR3 is TGTGCCAGCACGAACGAGAGTGGTTTGAACACTGAAGCTTTCTTT.

The CDR3 DNA reads as TGTGCCAGCAGCTTCGTCGGGGGGGCTATGGAGACCCAGTACTTC. Its translation is CASSFVGGAMETQYF. V is TRBV7-6 and J is TRBJ2-5; 8 bases agree with TRBD2. CDR1 is SGHVS and CDR2 is FNYEAQ in the germline V gene. The junction had 8 bases not matched to a gene; V was cut back by 3 bases and J by 5 bases. The CDR3 is 15 residues long.

The chain is built from TRBV5-5 and TRBJ2-5; D ambiguous. Judging by the DNA end, TRBJ2-7 fits better; the J call may be wrong. Germline-derived CDR1 and CDR2 are SGHKS and YYEKEE (reference sequence). CDR3 length equals 16 residues. CDR3 DNA sequence: TGTGCCAGCACCCCCAACCCTGGGTTAGCCTCCTACGAGCAGTACTTC. It is translated as CASTPNPGLASYEQYF.

Comment on this clone: The final CDR3 position lacks the conserved phenylalanine or tryptophan, pointing to a likely read error. V and J are TRBV27 and TRBJ2-6; D not resolved. This CDR3 has 14 residues. The germline CDR1 and CDR2 sequences are MNHEY and SMNVEV (reference sequence). V was cut by 3 bases and J by 0 bases, with 3 bases left in between. The CDR3 DNA reads TGTGCCAGCAGTTTTCTCTCTGGGGCCAACGTCCTGACTCTC. Translated, it gives CASSFLSGANVLTL.

The V and J genes are TRBV7-8 and TRBJ1-1; maybe TRBD1 (5 bases). This CDR3 is 14 amino acids long. V was cut by 1 base and J by 4 bases, with 10 bases left in between. The germline gives CDR1 SGHVS, CDR2 FQNEAQ. This CDR3 reads CASSLEGRGTEAFF. CDR3 DNA sequence: TGTGCCAGCAGCTTAGAGGGGAGGGGCACTGAAGCTTTCTTT. Supplemented by reference TRBV7-8 and TRBJ1-1, the full variable domain reads GAGVSQSPRYKVAKRGQDVALRCDPISGHVSLFWYQQALGQGPEFLTYFQNEAQLDKSGLPSDRFFAERPEGSVSTLKIQRTQQEDSAVYLCASSLEGRGTEAFFGQGTRLTVV.

J is TRBJ2-7 and V is TRBV5-1; a possible D gene is TRBD2 (6 bases). The germline V gene encodes CDR1 SGHRS and CDR2 YFSETQ. This CDR3 is 14 amino acids long. The ends were cut back, 0 bases at V and 4 bases at J, with 11 bases in the middle. The CDR3 protein is CASSLGGGFYEQYF. CDR3 nucleotide sequence: TGCGCCAGCAGCTTGGGTGGAGGGTTTTACGAGCAGTACTTC.

The chain joins TRBV6-1 to TRBJ1-1, with D hard to call. The CDR3 loop spans 16 amino acids. Trimming pared 0 bases from V and 2 bases from J, leaving 13 bases between. CDR1 MNHNS and CDR2 SASEGT come from the germline V gene. The CDR3 nucleotides are TGTGCCAGCAGTGAAGCGCGCAACCTTCTAAACACTGAAGCTTTCTTT. Protein sequence: CASSEARNLLNTEAFF.